This T cell receptor beta chain was obtained from a study of post-analysis software for immune sequencing data. Incorporated into the TCR beta cDNA libraries were unique molecular identifiers, which served to reduce PCR and sequencing biases. TCRdb re-called the PCR reads through MiXCR, storing one row per CDR3 protein. The sample contains some 700,000 distinct CDR3 sequences, around 64% of which appear only once. Overall study findings and caveats: Elevated frequency relative to controls characterized four to six TRBV segments in patients, TRBV5-6, TRBV5-1 and TRBV20-1 among them.

Germline V gene sequence: CDR1 SEHNR, CDR2 FQNEAQ (reference sequence). The CDR3 has 11 residues. On this clonotype itself: The antigen is undetermined. One junction end does not reproduce the germline sequence, and a read error may be involved.

This TCR came from a girl aged 2-10 years with multiple sclerosis. This sequence joins TRBV7-9 and TRBJ2-1; TRBD2 matches 7 bases. Sequenced sample: blood. The CDR3 region is CASNLAGEQFF. As DNA, the CDR3 is TGCGCCAGCAACTTAGCGGGTGAGCAGTTCTTC. Looking up the rest from reference TRBV7-9 and TRBJ2-1 gives the full variable domain: DTGVSQNPRHKITKRGQNVTFRCDPISEHNRLYWYRQTLGQGPEFLTYFQNEAQLEKSRLLSDRFSAERPKGSFSTLEIQRTEQGDSAMYLCASNLAGEQFFGPGTRLTVL.